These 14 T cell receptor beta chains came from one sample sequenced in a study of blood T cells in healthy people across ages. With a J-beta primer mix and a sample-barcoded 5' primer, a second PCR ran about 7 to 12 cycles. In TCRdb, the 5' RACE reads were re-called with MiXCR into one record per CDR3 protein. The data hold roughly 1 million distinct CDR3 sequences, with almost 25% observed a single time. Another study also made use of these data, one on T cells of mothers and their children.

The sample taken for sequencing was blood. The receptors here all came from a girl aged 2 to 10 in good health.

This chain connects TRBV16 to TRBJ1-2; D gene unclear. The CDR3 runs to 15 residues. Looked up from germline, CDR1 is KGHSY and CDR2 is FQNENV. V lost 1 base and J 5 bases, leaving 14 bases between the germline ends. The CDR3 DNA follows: TGTGCCAGCAGCCAATACAGCCTTAACATGTATGGCTACACCTTC. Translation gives CASSQYSLNMYGYTF.

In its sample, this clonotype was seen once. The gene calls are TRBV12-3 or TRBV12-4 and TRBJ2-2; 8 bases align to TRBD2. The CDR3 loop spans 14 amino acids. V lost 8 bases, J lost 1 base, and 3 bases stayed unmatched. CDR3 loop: CASRTSLNTGELFF. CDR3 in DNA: TGTGCCAGCCGGACTAGCCTGAACACCGGGGAGCTGTTTTTT.

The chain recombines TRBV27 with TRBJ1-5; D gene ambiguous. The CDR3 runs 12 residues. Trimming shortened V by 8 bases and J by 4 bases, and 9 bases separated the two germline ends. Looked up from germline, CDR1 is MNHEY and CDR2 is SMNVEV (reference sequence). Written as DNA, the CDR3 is TGTGCCAGCTGGCCCATGAATCAGCCCCAGCATTTT. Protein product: CASWPMNQPQHF.

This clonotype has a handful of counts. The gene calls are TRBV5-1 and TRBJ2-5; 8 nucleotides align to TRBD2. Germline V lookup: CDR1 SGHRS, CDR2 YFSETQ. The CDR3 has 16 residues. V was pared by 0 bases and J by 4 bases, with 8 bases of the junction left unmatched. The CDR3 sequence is CASSLGGGRKGETQYF. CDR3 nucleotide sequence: TGCGCCAGCAGCTTGGGAGGCGGGAGGAAGGGAGAGACCCAGTACTTC.

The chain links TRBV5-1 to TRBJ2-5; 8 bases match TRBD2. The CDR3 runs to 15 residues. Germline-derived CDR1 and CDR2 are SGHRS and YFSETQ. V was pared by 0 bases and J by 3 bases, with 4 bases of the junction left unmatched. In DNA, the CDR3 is TGCGCCAGCAGCTTGGAAGCGGGAGAAAAAGAGACCCAGTACTTC. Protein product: CASSLEAGEKETQYF.

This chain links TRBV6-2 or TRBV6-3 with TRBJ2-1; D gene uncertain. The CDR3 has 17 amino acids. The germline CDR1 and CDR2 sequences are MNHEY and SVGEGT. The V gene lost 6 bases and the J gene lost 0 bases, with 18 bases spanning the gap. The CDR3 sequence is CASSNSRKLSSYNEQFF. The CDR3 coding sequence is TGTGCCAGCAGCAACTCTCGGAAGTTGAGCTCCTACAATGAGCAGTTCTTC.

DNA of the CDR3: TGTGCCAGCAGCCCCCACGGCTTGTCTAACTATGGCTACACCTTC. Amino acid sequence: CASSPHGLSNYGYTF. The genes are TRBV7-9 and TRBJ1-2; D remains ambiguous. The CDR3 runs to 15 residues. Germline V gene sequence: CDR1 SEHNR, CDR2 FQNEAQ (reference sequence). V lost 5 bases, J lost 0 bases, and 13 bases lay in between.

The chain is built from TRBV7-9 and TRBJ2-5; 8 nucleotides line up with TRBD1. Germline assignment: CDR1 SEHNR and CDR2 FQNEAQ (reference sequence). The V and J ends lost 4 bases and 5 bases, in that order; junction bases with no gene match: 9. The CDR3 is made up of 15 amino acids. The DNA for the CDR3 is TGTGCCAGCAGCTCAGTAAGACAGGGGCGGGAGACCCAGTACTTC. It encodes CASSSVRQGRETQYF.

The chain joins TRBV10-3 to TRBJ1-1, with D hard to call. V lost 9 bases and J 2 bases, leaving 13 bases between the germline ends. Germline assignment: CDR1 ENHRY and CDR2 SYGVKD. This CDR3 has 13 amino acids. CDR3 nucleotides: TGTGCCATATCGAGGCCTGATAACACTGAAGCTTTCTTT. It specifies CAISRPDNTEAFF.

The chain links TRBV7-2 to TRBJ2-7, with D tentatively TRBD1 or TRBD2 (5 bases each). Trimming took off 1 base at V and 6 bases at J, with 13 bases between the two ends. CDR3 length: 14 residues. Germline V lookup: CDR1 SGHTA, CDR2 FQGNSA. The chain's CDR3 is CASSLVVFGAEQYF. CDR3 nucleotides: TGTGCCAGCAGCTTAGTCGTTTTCGGGGCCGAGCAGTACTTC.

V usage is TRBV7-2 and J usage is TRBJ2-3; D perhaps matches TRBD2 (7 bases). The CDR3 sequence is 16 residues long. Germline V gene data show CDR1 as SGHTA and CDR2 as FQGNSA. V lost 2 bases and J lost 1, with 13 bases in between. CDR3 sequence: CASSLFRGGGTDTQYF. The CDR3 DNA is TGTGCCAGCAGCTTATTCCGAGGGGGGGGCACAGATACGCAGTATTTT.

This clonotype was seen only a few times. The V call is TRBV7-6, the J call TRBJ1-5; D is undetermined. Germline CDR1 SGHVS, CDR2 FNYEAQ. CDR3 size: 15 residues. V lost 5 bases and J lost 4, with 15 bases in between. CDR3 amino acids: CASSLSPGPNQPQHF. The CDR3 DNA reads TGTGCCAGCAGCCTATCACCGGGCCCTAATCAGCCCCAGCATTTT.

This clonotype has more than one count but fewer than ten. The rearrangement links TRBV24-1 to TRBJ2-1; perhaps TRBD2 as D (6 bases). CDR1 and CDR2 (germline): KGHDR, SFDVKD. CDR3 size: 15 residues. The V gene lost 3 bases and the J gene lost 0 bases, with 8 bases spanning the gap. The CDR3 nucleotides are TGTGCCACCAGTGATGACGGGAGCTCCTACAATGAGCAGTTCTTC. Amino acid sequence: CATSDDGSSYNEQFF.

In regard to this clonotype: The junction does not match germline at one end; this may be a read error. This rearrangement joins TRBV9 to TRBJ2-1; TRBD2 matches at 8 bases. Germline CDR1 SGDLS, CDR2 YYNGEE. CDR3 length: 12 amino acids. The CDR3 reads CASSGSGTSTLF. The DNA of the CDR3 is TGTGCCAGCAGCGGCTCCGGGACTAGTACGCTCTTC. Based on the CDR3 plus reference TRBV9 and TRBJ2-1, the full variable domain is DSGVTQTPKHLITATGQRVTLRCSPRSGDLSVYWYQQSLDQGLQFLIQYYNGEERAKGNILERFSAQQFPDLHSELNLSSLELGDSALYFCASSGSGTSTLFGPGTRLTVL.